These 10 T cell receptor beta chains originate from one sample sequenced in a study of blood T cell repertoires in COVID-19. Assay: immunoSEQ multiplex PCR; the TCRdb copy retains only in-frame clones and omits some. The table has just over 150,000 clones, over 85% seen once; the top ten hold 3.5% to 5%. The sequenced material came from peripheral blood. Receptors were obtained from a woman aged 45-59 years with acute or convalescent COVID-19.

The gene calls are TRBV24-1 and TRBJ2-1; 9 bases match TRBD1. Germline values: CDR1 KGHDR, CDR2 SFDVKD. This CDR3 contains 18 residues. J was trimmed by 5 bases and V by 5 bases; bases with no gene match: 15. The CDR3 region has the DNA TGTGCCACCAGTGTTACGGACAGGGGAAAAGGGACAAACAATGAGCAGTTCTTC. Translation gives CATSVTDRGKGTNNEQFF.

The DNA for the CDR3 is TGTGCCAGCAGGCTGACCGCGGCAACTAATGAAAAACTGTTTTTT. Protein: CASRLTAATNEKLFF. The gene calls are TRBV6-5 and TRBJ1-4; no clear D. The CDR3 runs to 15 residues. V was clipped by 6 bases and J by 0 bases, with 11 bases between them. The V gene's germline CDR1 is MNHEY and CDR2 SVGAGI.

The chain employs TRBV5-4 and TRBJ1-3; D is perhaps TRBD1 (6 bases). Deletions cut 4 bases from V and 0 bases from J, with 17 bases between. The CDR3 totals 17 residues. The germline gives CDR1 SGHNT, CDR2 YYREEE (reference sequence). In nucleotides, the CDR3 is TGTGCCAGCAGCCCCTCACAGGGCTTGTCCTCTGGAAACACCATATATTTT. This encodes CASSPSQGLSSGNTIYF.

The chain uses TRBV5-1 and TRBJ2-7; D is uncertain. The V gene's germline CDR1 is SGHRS and CDR2 YFSETQ. The CDR3 totals 13 residues. Trimming stripped 0 bases from V and 1 base from J, with 5 bases between. The CDR3 DNA follows: TGCGCCAGCAGCTTGGGTGCGTCCTACGAGCAGTACTTC. Amino acid sequence: CASSLGASYEQYF.

In this sample, this clone turned up a few times. This chain's CDR3 is CASSPSSGKTREAFF. The CDR3 nucleotides read TGTGCCAGCAGCCCCTCCTCGGGGAAGACTCGTGAAGCTTTCTTT. The chain has TRBV9 and TRBJ1-1; D remains ambiguous. CDR1 SGDLS and CDR2 YYNGEE come from the germline V gene. V shed 4 bases and J shed 7 bases, with 20 bases lying between them. This CDR3 region has 15 residues.

This chain links TRBV15 with TRBJ1-5; no clear D. CDR3 length equals 16 residues. Trimming removed 2 bases from V and 0 bases from J, with 11 bases in between. Germline CDR1 reads LNHNV; CDR2 reads YYDKDF (reference sequence). DNA of the CDR3: TGTGCCACCAGCAGACCAGGTCGGGATAGCAATCAGCCCCAGCATTTT. This translates into CATSRPGRDSNQPQHF.

The V and J genes are TRBV6-6 and TRBJ1-5, with 8 bases matching TRBD1. The CDR3 covers 14 residues. V gave up 5 bases and J gave up 3 bases; unmatched junction bases: 3. CDR1 and CDR2 from the germline V gene are MNHNY and SVGAGI (reference sequence). The CDR3 here is CASSRQGINQPQHF. The CDR3 bases are TGTGCCAGCAGTCGACAGGGGATCAATCAGCCCCAGCATTTT.

This rearrangement joins TRBV19 to TRBJ1-4, with a weak D call TRBD1 (6 bases). Germline V lookup: CDR1 LNHDA, CDR2 SQIVND (reference sequence). Trimming pared 5 bases from V and 10 bases from J, leaving 14 bases between. The CDR3 is 13 residues long. CDR3 in DNA: TGTGCCAGTAGTCCTGGACAGAAGGGAAAACTGTTTTTT. Translated, it gives CASSPGQKGKLFF.

The CDR3 DNA reads as TGTGCCAGCAGCTTAGGGAGGGAAATCCTTTACAATGAGCAGTTCTTC. Translating it yields CASSLGREILYNEQFF. The chain combines TRBV11-2 with TRBJ2-1; tentatively, D is TRBD2 (6 bases). The CDR3 runs to 16 residues. Germline V gives CDR1 SGHAT, CDR2 FQNNGV. V was clipped by 1 base and J by 4 bases, with 14 bases between them.

This rearrangement joins TRBV18 to TRBJ1-1; 10 nucleotides agree with TRBD1. Trimming removed 6 bases from V and 4 bases from J; junction bases left unmatched: 14. Germline CDR1 KGHSH, CDR2 LQKENI. The CDR3 runs to 17 residues. The CDR3 nucleotides read TGTGCCAGCTCCCATGCCGGGACAGGGGTAATGGGCACTGAAGCTTTCTTT. This gives the protein CASSHAGTGVMGTEAFF.